Reported below is one TCR beta chain. The antigen is not known. This entry belongs to a study of cytomegalovirus exposure and HLA in healthy donors. Findings of the study overall: Clonal expansion, a later analysis showed, was greater in HLA-associated TCR beta chains than in equally common others. Sequencing depth roughly uniform across donors was assumed in presence/absence analyses.

The CDR3 contains 16 residues. Trimming took 0 bases from V and 4 from J; bases not matched to a gene: 8. The germline CDR1 and CDR2 sequences are MGHRA and YSYEKL. It was with 60 Vbeta and 13 Jbeta primers that the PCR ran. Measured with immunoSEQ multiplex PCR; TCRdb has only the in-frame clones, and not every one. The sample comprises roughly 150,000 clones, approximately 85% of which are singletons, and about 0.98% rests with the top ten. The sample consisted of PBMCs. The chain recombines TRBV4-1 with TRBJ2-7; TRBD2 aligns across 8 bases. The sequence was collected from a girl under 10 years old in good health and CMV-seropositive. The CDR3 sequence is CASSQDSGGTYYEQYF. In DNA, the CDR3 is TGCGCCAGCAGCCAAGATTCGGGGGGGACTTATTACGAGCAGTACTTC.